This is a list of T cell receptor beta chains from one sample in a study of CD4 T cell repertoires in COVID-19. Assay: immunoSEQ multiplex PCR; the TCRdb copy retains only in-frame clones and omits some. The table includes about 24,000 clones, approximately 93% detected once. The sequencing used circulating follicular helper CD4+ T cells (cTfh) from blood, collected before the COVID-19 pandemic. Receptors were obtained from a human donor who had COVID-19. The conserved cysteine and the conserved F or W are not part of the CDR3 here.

ASSLGQNVYNEQF	TRBV5-4	TRBJ2-1
ASSLSGGKQETQY	TRBV7-6	TRBJ2-5
AWSGQKPYEQY	TRBV30	TRBJ2-7
ASSSFQGALFTEAF	TRBV11-2	TRBJ1-1
ASSDGTSGEGETQY	TRBV19	TRBJ2-5
ASSPRPKARHNEKLF	TRBV11-2	TRBJ1-4
ASDGGTKNTGELF	TRBV19	TRBJ2-2
ASSLYGTSGGGEQF	TRBV7-6	TRBJ2-1
ASSLEGTDTQY	TRBV11-3	TRBJ2-3
ASSDSGGGSYNEQF	TRBV6-4	TRBJ2-1
ASSSGQGLYEQY	TRBV5-1	TRBJ2-7
ATGGLAGLGTGELF	TRBV4-2	TRBJ2-2
ARSGGQGEDTQY	TRBV2	TRBJ2-3
ASSEAGAGLSGETQY	TRBV6-1	TRBJ2-5